This is a list of T cell receptor beta chains from one sample in a study of T cells in Graves' hyperthyroidism and ophthalmopathy. TCRdb analysed the multiplex PCR reads with MiXCR anew, one entry per CDR3 protein. Among over 700,000 distinct CDR3 sequences, 35% were seen once, and the ten largest hold roughly 30%. Material for sequencing was blood. Receptor source: a woman in her thirties or forties with Graves' hyperthyroidism. Both conserved end residues are part of each CDR3. The order of the fields is D gene, V gene, J gene, clone size, CDR3 DNA, CDR3 protein. The D gene is left open where the match is weak. The size field is filled for only some rows; it gives once, few, many or a size class.

NA	TRBV28	TRBJ1-2	few	TGTGCCAGCAGTTTAAAGACACATGGCTACACCTTC	CASSLKTHGYTF
NA	TRBV5-1	TRBJ1-4	many	TGCGCCAGCAGCTTGACCGGGACTGGTGAAAAACTGTTTTTT	CASSLTGTGEKLFF
TRBD1	TRBV7-8	TRBJ2-5	NA	TGTGCCAGCAGTCCGGGACAGGGGCCGGGAGAGACCCAGTACTTC	CASSPGQGPGETQYF
TRBD1	TRBV12-3/TRBV12-4	TRBJ1-1	many	TGTGCCAGCGTCCACAGGGGAACTGAAGCTTTCTTT	CASVHRGTEAFF
TRBD1	TRBV7-2	TRBJ1-6	many	TGTGCCAGCAGCTTAGACCTCGGGACAGTCTCTTCACCCCTCCACTTT	CASSLDLGTVSSPLHF
TRBD1	TRBV7-9	TRBJ2-3	NA	TGTGCCAGCAGCTCGTCGACAGGGTTAGATACGCAGTATTTT	CASSSSTGLDTQYF
NA	TRBV11-3	TRBJ2-2	few	TGTGCCAGCAGCTTAGCCAGGGGTTTTTTCGGAGACACCGGGGAGCTGTTTTTT	CASSLARGFFGDTGELFF
TRBD1	TRBV11-1	TRBJ2-2	once	TGCGCCAGCAGCCAAGGGGGCGCCGGGGCCGCGGACACCGGGGAGCTGTTTTTT	CASSQGGAGAADTGELFF
NA	TRBV12-3/TRBV12-4	TRBJ1-5	many	TGTGCCAGCAGTTTACTCGGGAAGCCCCAGCATTTT	CASSLLGKPQHF
TRBD1	TRBV7-2	TRBJ1-2	NA	TGTGCCAGCAGACCTTTCCGGGACAGCGGCTACACCTTC	CASRPFRDSGYTF
NA	TRBV29-1	TRBJ1-1	many	TGCAGCGTTGGGACCGGGGGTGAAGCTTTCTTT	CSVGTGGEAFF
NA	TRBV7-2	TRBJ2-1	NA	TGTGCCAGCAGCTTAGTTGTGGGGCAGTTCTTC	CASSLVVGQFF
TRBD2	TRBV10-3	TRBJ2-3	NA	TGTGCCGTCAGTGGGGGGGGATTTGCAGATACGCAGTATTTT	CAVSGGGFADTQYF
NA	TRBV7-9	TRBJ1-5	NA	TGTGCCAGCAGCGGGGGTGCTGATCATCAGCCCCAGCATTTT	CASSGGADHQPQHF
TRBD1	TRBV7-9	TRBJ1-1	many	TGTGCCAGCAGCTTAGGACAGGGGGTATCTGAAGCTTTCTTT	CASSLGQGVSEAFF
TRBD1	TRBV29-1	TRBJ1-2	NA	TGCAGCGTGACAGGGGGCGACAGTGGCTACACCTTC	CSVTGGDSGYTF
NA	TRBV4-2	TRBJ2-2	NA	TGTGCCAGCAGCCAAGAAGTGGATTTTGTTGGGGTCACCGGGGAGCTGTTTTTT	CASSQEVDFVGVTGELFF
TRBD1	TRBV25-1	TRBJ2-5	many	TGTGCCAGCAGCGACAGGGCGGGAGAGACCCAGTACTTC	CASSDRAGETQYF
TRBD1	TRBV6-5	TRBJ1-5	few	TGTGCCACACACCCATGGACAGGGAAGATGATTGAGAGCAATCAGCCCCAGCATTTT	CATHPWTGKMIESNQPQHF
NA	TRBV5-1	TRBJ1-1	few	TGTGCCAGCAGCTTTGGGCCTTATGGGACTGAAGCTTTCTTT	CASSFGPYGTEAFF
TRBD1	TRBV28	TRBJ1-5	few	TGTGCCAGCCGTCGACAGGGTCGACAGCCCCAGCATTTT	CASRRQGRQPQHF
NA	TRBV7-2	TRBJ1-3	NA	TGTGCCAGCAGCTTCTTTACAGACTCTGGAAACACCATATATTTT	CASSFFTDSGNTIYF
TRBD1	TRBV7-8	TRBJ1-5	few	TGTGCCAGCAGTACAGGGGGGGGCGGTCAGCCCCAGCATTTT	CASSTGGGGQPQHF
NA	TRBV7-2	TRBJ2-3	NA	TGTGCCAGCAGCTTAGTCAACGGGAGACCAGATACGCAGTATTTT	CASSLVNGRPDTQYF
TRBD1	TRBV19	TRBJ1-1	many	TGTGCCAGCCTGGACAGGTCGAACACTGAAGCTTTCTTT	CASLDRSNTEAFF
NA	TRBV24-1	TRBJ1-5	NA	TGTGCCACCAGCACCGAGGCAGCAAATCAGCCCCAGCATTTT	CATSTEAANQPQHF
TRBD2	TRBV4-2	TRBJ2-5	once	TGTGCCAGCAGCCAGTCACTAGCGGCTCAAGAGACCCAGTACTTC	CASSQSLAAQETQYF
NA	TRBV20-1	TRBJ1-4	few	TGCAGTGCCGCCCCCCCGGGGGAATTGGGTGAAAAACTGTTTTTT	CSAAPPGELGEKLFF
TRBD2	TRBV6-5	TRBJ2-7	many	TGTGCCAGCAGGACTAGCGGGAGTGGCAACGAGCAGTACTTC	CASRTSGSGNEQYF
TRBD1	TRBV2	TRBJ1-2	NA	TGTGCCAGCAGTGTCACAGGGGAAGGCTACACCTTC	CASSVTGEGYTF
NA	TRBV7-9	TRBJ2-5	many	TGTGCCAGCAGCTCGGACCCCGTTCAGACCCAGTACTTC	CASSSDPVQTQYF
NA	TRBV20-1	TRBJ1-3	once	TGCAGTGCTCGATCCAGCAGCCGCACTGGAAGCACCATATATTTT	CSARSSSRTGSTIYF
TRBD1	TRBV9	TRBJ1-2	many	TGTGCCAGCAGCGTAGAATGGAGGGGGCATGGCTACACCTTC	CASSVEWRGHGYTF
NA	TRBV7-9	TRBJ1-5	NA	TGTGCCAGCAGCCCCGGACAGACTCAAAATCAGCCCCAGCATTTT	CASSPGQTQNQPQHF
NA	TRBV7-2	TRBJ2-6	NA	TGTGCCAGCAGCCACGACAGGGACTACTCTGGGGCCAACGTCCTGACTTTC	CASSHDRDYSGANVLTF
NA	TRBV6-6	TRBJ1-5	NA	TGTGCCAGCAGTTACGGCCCAGGTGGTCGCAATCAGCCCCAGCATTTT	CASSYGPGGRNQPQHF
TRBD2	TRBV29-1	TRBJ2-2	NA	TGCAGCGTTGTAAGCGGGGGGCAAGGGGAGCTGTTTTTT	CSVVSGGQGELFF
NA	TRBV7-9	TRBJ2-1	NA	TGTGCCAGCAGCTTAGGTTCCGTACGGCGGGAGCAGTTCTTC	CASSLGSVRREQFF
TRBD1	TRBV12-3/TRBV12-4	TRBJ1-2	many	TGTGCCAGCAGTCCCCAGGGGGGTAATGGCTACACCTTC	CASSPQGGNGYTF
NA	TRBV10-3	TRBJ1-6	NA	TGTGCCATCAGTTACCAAAGCCCCAGGGATCCCCTCCACTTT	CAISYQSPRDPLHF
NA	TRBV19	TRBJ1-1	many	TGTGCCAGCACAGTGAACACTGAAGCTTTCTTT	CASTVNTEAFF
NA	TRBV18	TRBJ2-7	NA	TGTGCCAGCTCACCACCGTCGCAGGGGCTTCACGAGCAGTACTTC	CASSPPSQGLHEQYF
NA	TRBV6-6	TRBJ1-5	many	TGTGCCAGCAGTTACCCTGGGTCGACCAGAGACAATCAGCCCCAGCATTTT	CASSYPGSTRDNQPQHF
NA	TRBV13	TRBJ1-2	NA	TGTGCCAGCAGCTTACCGCGGGGGGGGCGTGACTATGGCTACACCTTC	CASSLPRGGRDYGYTF
NA	TRBV3-1	TRBJ2-7	few	TGTGCCAGCAGCCAAGTGGCCCAGGGAGGTCGGCAGTACTTC	CASSQVAQGGRQYF
TRBD1	TRBV9	TRBJ1-1	many	TGTGCCAGCAGCGTAGAACCAGGGGGTACTGAAGCTTTCTTT	CASSVEPGGTEAFF
TRBD1	TRBV20-1	TRBJ1-2	many	TGCAGTGCGAGTGGACAGGGCGTCGGCTACACCTTC	CSASGQGVGYTF
NA	TRBV7-9	TRBJ2-3	few	TGTGCCAGCAGCTTAGTAATAGGGGAGAGCACGCAGTATTTT	CASSLVIGESTQYF
NA	TRBV14	TRBJ2-7	few	TGTGCCAGCAGTTTTGCGGAGGGTTCCTACGAGCAGTACTTC	CASSFAEGSYEQYF
NA	TRBV29-1	TRBJ1-4	NA	TGCAGCGTTGTTTCGGGTGCAACTAATGAAAAACTGTTTTTT	CSVVSGATNEKLFF
TRBD1	TRBV7-9	TRBJ2-7	many	TGTGCCAGCAGCTATACGACAGGGGGCTCCTACGAGCAGTACTTC	CASSYTTGGSYEQYF
TRBD1	TRBV12-3/TRBV12-4	TRBJ1-5	many	TGTGCCAGCACTGGGACAGGGAGTAGTCAGCCCCAGCATTTT	CASTGTGSSQPQHF